The 29 T cell receptor beta chains given below trace back to one sample, sequenced in a study of cytomegalovirus exposure and HLA in healthy donors (dated 2017 in TCRdb). The library came from the immunoSEQ multiplex PCR assay. Sourced from immuneACCESS, this table was stored by TCRdb with only in-frame sequences that have V and J called. A share of the clones is absent; for the studies checked, an unresolved V gene accounts for under half, and the remainder has no known explanation. This sample holds 130,000 to 150,000 clones; about 87% were observed only once. The ten biggest clones cover roughly 6.7% of the sample. Sequencing was done on a sample of PBMCs. The receptors here all came from a woman younger than 45 in good health and CMV-seropositive.

The CDR3 nucleotides read TGTGCCAGCAGTTTATATGGGGGGGCAGTTACAGATACGCAGTATTTT. It yields the protein CASSLYGGAVTDTQYF. The chain links TRBV28 to TRBJ2-3; the D gene is possibly TRBD2 (7 bases). V was trimmed by 1 base and J by 3 bases, leaving 14 bases between them. Germline CDR1 reads MDHEN; CDR2 reads SYDVKM. The CDR3 loop spans 16 amino acids.

The rearrangement uses TRBV28 and TRBJ2-7; possible D gene TRBD1, 6 bases. The CDR3 contains 14 residues. V was cut by 5 bases and J by 4 bases, with 15 bases left in between. Germline loops: CDR1 MDHEN, CDR2 SYDVKM. The CDR3 DNA reads as TGTGCCAGCAGTAAGCCAGGGGATGGGTACGAGCAGTACTTC. The encoded protein is CASSKPGDGYEQYF.

The V and J genes are TRBV5-1 and TRBJ2-1; D gene ambiguous. V lost 4 bases and J 0 bases, leaving 11 bases between the germline ends. The CDR3 runs 15 residues. Germline V gene sequence: CDR1 SGHRS, CDR2 YFSETQ. For the CDR3, the DNA is TGCGCCAGCAGCCCACACAGTAGCTCCTACAATGAGCAGTTCTTC. It yields the protein CASSPHSSSYNEQFF.

This rearrangement joins TRBV25-1 to TRBJ2-1, with 11 nucleotides matching TRBD2. Losses at the gene ends were 5 bases for V and 8 bases for J; bases not matched to a gene: 5. The CDR3 totals 14 residues. CDR1 is MGHDK, CDR2 SYGVNS, per germline. The CDR3 region has the DNA TGTGCCAGCAGTACTAGCGGGAGTTTCGATGAGCAGTTCTTC. It encodes CASSTSGSFDEQFF.

This rearrangement joins TRBV28 to TRBJ2-1, with 7 nucleotides matching TRBD1. J lost 5 bases, V lost 4 bases, and 8 bases had no gene match. The germline gives CDR1 MDHEN, CDR2 SYDVKM. The CDR3 is made up of 15 amino acids. The CDR3 region is CASSSTGTVNNEQFF. The CDR3, as DNA: TGTGCCAGCAGTTCTACCGGGACAGTTAACAATGAGCAGTTCTTC.

This clone was detected only a few times. The CDR3 reads CASVIYLQGNYGYTF. The CDR3 bases are TGTGCCAGCGTTATCTACTTACAGGGGAACTATGGCTACACCTTC. The genes are TRBV6-1 and TRBJ1-2; 7 bases match TRBD1. Trimming at V came to 8 bases and at J to 2 bases, leaving 11 bases not matched to a gene. The CDR3 is 15 residues long. Per germline, CDR1 MNHNS and CDR2 SASEGT.

The chain links TRBV7-2 to TRBJ2-3; no clear D gene. CDR1 and CDR2 from the germline V gene are SGHTA and FQGNSA. V dropped 1 base and J dropped 2 bases, with 13 bases sitting between them. This CDR3 has 16 amino acids. CDR3 sequence reads: CASSLVIGDFTDTQYF. CDR3 DNA: TGTGCCAGCAGCTTAGTAATCGGCGACTTCACAGATACGCAGTATTTT.

This clone was detected only once. V gene TRBV18 combines with J gene TRBJ1-1; maybe TRBD1 (5 bases). Trimming removed 3 bases from V and 0 bases from J, with 8 bases in between. The CDR3 totals 14 residues. Germline V gene data show CDR1 as KGHSH and CDR2 as LQKENI. CDR3 DNA: TGTGCCAGCTCACCGCGGGGGATGAACACTGAAGCTTTCTTT. Translating it yields CASSPRGMNTEAFF. The variable domain in full, completed from reference TRBV18 and TRBJ1-1, reads NAGVMQNPRHLVRRRGQEARLRCSPMKGHSHVYWYRQLPEEGLKFMVYLQKENIIDESGMPKERFSAEFPKEGPSILRIQQVVRGDSAAYFCASSPRGMNTEAFFGQGTRLTVV.

This clone was detected once. The chain has TRBV4-1 and TRBJ2-1; 12 nucleotides align to TRBD2. V was clipped by 2 bases and J by 4 bases; unmatched bases: 6. Germline V gene data show CDR1 as MGHRA and CDR2 as YSYEKL. The CDR3 length is 17 residues. CDR3 sequence reads: CASSQSKGTSGYNEQFF. The CDR3 coding sequence is TGCGCCAGCAGCCAATCCAAAGGGACTAGCGGGTACAATGAGCAGTTCTTC.

CDR3 in DNA: TGTGCCATTAAAAATCCGGGACAGGGACCCTACGAGCAGTACTTC. Translating it yields CAIKNPGQGPYEQYF. This chain uses TRBV28 with TRBJ2-7, with 9 nucleotides matching TRBD1. The CDR3 is 15 amino acids. The germline CDR1 and CDR2 sequences are MDHEN and SYDVKM. After removal of 10 bases from V and 2 bases from J, the junction contained 12 bases not matched to a gene.

The rearrangement links TRBV9 to TRBJ2-7; 8 bases are a match to TRBD2. CDR3 length equals 15 residues. In germline, CDR1 is SGDLS, CDR2 YYNGEE. Trimming at V came to 0 bases and at J to 4 bases, leaving 6 bases not matched to a gene. DNA of the CDR3: TGTGCCAGCAGCGTAGCGGGCGGGAGGAGTTACGAGCAGTACTTC. It yields the protein CASSVAGGRSYEQYF.

The genes are TRBV6-1 and TRBJ2-1; D might be TRBD2 (5 bases). The length of the CDR3 is 18 residues. Trimming stripped 0 bases from V and 1 base from J, with 16 bases between. The germline gives CDR1 MNHNS, CDR2 SASEGT. For the CDR3, the DNA is TGTGCCAGCAGTGAAGCCGGACGCTGGGAGAGGTCCTACAATGAGCAGTTCTTC. Its translation: CASSEAGRWERSYNEQFF.

The gene calls are TRBV19 and TRBJ2-1; D is undetermined. CDR1 is LNHDA, CDR2 SQIVND, per germline (reference sequence). The CDR3 is 15 residues long. The V end was cut by 1 base, the J end by 7 bases, with 14 bases between. The chain's CDR3 is CASSIGLTLRNEQFF. In nucleotides, the CDR3 is TGTGCCAGTAGTATAGGGTTGACTCTCCGGAATGAGCAGTTCTTC.

The chain combines TRBV10-3 with TRBJ2-5; TRBD2 agrees at 14 bases. Per the germline V gene, CDR1 is ENHRY and CDR2 is SYGVKD. The CDR3 has 15 amino acids. With V trimmed by 10 bases and J by 1 base, 5 bases remained unmatched. The DNA for the CDR3 is TGTGCCACCCGGACTAGCGGGGGGACCCAAGAGACCCAGTACTTC. As protein: CATRTSGGTQETQYF.

The genes are TRBV28 and TRBJ1-5, with a weak D call TRBD1 (5 bases). This CDR3 is 19 amino acids long. CDR1 is MDHEN, CDR2 SYDVKM, per germline. V was shortened by 1 base and J by 7 bases, with 26 bases between the two germline ends. CDR3 amino acids: CASSLYFGTQRGRGQPQHF. The CDR3 DNA sequence: TGTGCCAGCAGTTTATATTTCGGGACGCAGAGGGGACGGGGGCAGCCCCAGCATTTT. Variable domain in full (rest from reference TRBV28 and TRBJ1-5): DVKVTQSSRYLVKRTGEKVFLECVQDMDHENMFWYRQDPGLGLRLIYFSYDVKMKEKGDIPEGYSVSREKKERFSLILESASTNQTSMYLCASSLYFGTQRGRGQPQHFGDGTRLSIL.

This sequence joins TRBV4-1 and TRBJ1-2; D not certain. Germline lookup yields CDR1 MGHRA and CDR2 YSYEKL. This CDR3 is built from 13 residues. Trimming took off 0 bases at V and 4 bases at J, with 6 bases between the two ends. The CDR3 sequence: CASSQDLSYGYTF. The CDR3 bases are TGCGCCAGCAGCCAAGATCTCAGCTATGGCTACACCTTC.

The chain employs TRBV7-9 and TRBJ2-7; D is unresolved. V was trimmed by 6 bases and J by 3 bases, leaving 12 bases between them. The germline V gene has CDR1 SEHNR and CDR2 FQNEAQ (reference sequence). The CDR3 runs to 13 residues. The CDR3 here is CASSHSAGYEQYF. CDR3 nucleotides: TGTGCCAGCAGTCATTCGGCAGGCTACGAGCAGTACTTC.

V and J are TRBV5-1 and TRBJ2-5; perhaps TRBD1 as D (6 bases). This CDR3 has 14 amino acids. V dropped 3 bases and J dropped 5 bases, with 14 bases sitting between them. Germline CDR1 is SGHRS and CDR2 is YFSETQ. CDR3 loop: CASSSQGLWETQYF. The DNA for the CDR3 is TGCGCCAGCAGCTCACAGGGTCTATGGGAGACCCAGTACTTC.

The rearrangement uses TRBV6-1 and TRBJ2-3; 7 bases agree with TRBD1. This CDR3 spans 14 amino acids. The germline V gene encodes CDR1 MNHNS and CDR2 SASEGT. With 6 bases clipped from V and 3 bases from J, the junction kept 6 bases outside the gene matches. CDR3 sequence: CASRSTGKTDTQYF. The CDR3, as DNA: TGTGCCAGCAGGTCGACAGGGAAAACAGATACGCAGTATTTT.

The V gene is TRBV6-1, the J gene TRBJ2-7, with 9 positions matching TRBD1. V trimming: 7 bases; J trimming: 4 bases; junction bases outside the gene matches: 11. In germline, CDR1 is MNHNS, CDR2 SASEGT. This CDR3 is built from 15 residues. The CDR3 sequence is CASNLAGTGSYEQYF. The CDR3 DNA reads TGTGCCAGCAATCTCGCCGGGACAGGGTCTTACGAGCAGTACTTC.

V and J are TRBV23-1 and TRBJ1-2; TRBD1 agrees at 7 bases. TRBV23-1 is placed among ORFs of uncertain function. The CDR3 totals 16 residues. With V trimmed by 3 bases and J by 8 bases, 15 bases remained unmatched. CDR3 in DNA: TGCGCCAGCAGTCAGCCGACCCCAGGGGGGTGGCGAGGCTACACCTTC. Translation gives CASSQPTPGGWRGYTF.

The V and J genes are TRBV10-1 and TRBJ2-3, with 7 positions matching TRBD1. Germline CDR1 and CDR2: WNHNN and SYGVQD (reference sequence). With 6 bases clipped from V and 3 bases from J, the junction kept 6 bases outside the gene matches. The length of the CDR3 is 14 residues. CDR3 region: CASSRQGVTDTQYF. Written as DNA, the CDR3 is TGCGCCAGCAGCCGACAGGGAGTGACAGATACGCAGTATTTT.

The rearrangement links TRBV5-6 to TRBJ1-1, with a possible D match to TRBD1 (6 bases). Looked up from germline, CDR1 is SGHDT and CDR2 is YYEEEE. The CDR3 has 14 amino acids. The germline V and J ends were trimmed by 4 bases and 3 bases, with 13 bases remaining between them. As DNA, the CDR3 is TGTGCCAGCAGCGGTGGGGCAGGGGACACTGAAGCTTTCTTT. Residues: CASSGGAGDTEAFF.

The chain recombines TRBV20-1 with TRBJ1-2, with D possibly TRBD1 on 5 matching bases. The CDR3 totals 11 residues. Trimming took 6 bases from V and 2 from J, leaving 7 bases between them. The germline V gene has CDR1 DFQATT and CDR2 SNEGSKA (reference sequence). CDR3 sequence reads: CSAPGNYGYTF. CDR3 in DNA: TGCAGTGCCCCAGGGAACTATGGCTACACCTTC.

V gene TRBV2 combines with J gene TRBJ1-2; no definite D call. This CDR3 contains 14 residues. The V gene lost 2 bases and the J gene lost 3 bases, with 10 bases spanning the gap. The V gene's germline CDR1 is SNHLY and CDR2 FYNNEI. The CDR3, as DNA: TGTGCCAGCAGTGAACAAGGCAGGTACTATGGCTACACCTTC. Protein sequence: CASSEQGRYYGYTF.

The gene calls are TRBV19 and TRBJ2-2; maybe TRBD1 (6 bases). V lost 2 bases and J lost 5, with 12 bases in between. This CDR3 contains 15 residues. Germline assignment: CDR1 LNHDA and CDR2 SQIVND (reference sequence). DNA of the CDR3: TGTGCCAGTAGTATACCCGGACAGACTACCGGGGAGCTGTTTTTT. Encoded protein: CASSIPGQTTGELFF.

V usage is TRBV28 and J usage is TRBJ2-7; 11 nucleotides match TRBD2. V lost 7 bases, J lost 0 bases, and 8 bases stayed unmatched. Germline-derived CDR1 and CDR2 are MDHEN and SYDVKM. CDR3 length: 16 residues. The CDR3 loop is CASTLTSGSISYEQYF. CDR3 DNA: TGTGCCAGCACATTAACTAGCGGGAGTATCTCCTACGAGCAGTACTTC.

This clone was seen more than once but under ten times. The chain carries TRBV19 and TRBJ2-7; 8 bases align to TRBD1. CDR3 length: 15 amino acids. The junction had 10 bases not matched to a gene; V was cut back by 6 bases and J by 3 bases. Germline loops: CDR1 LNHDA, CDR2 SQIVND (reference sequence). CDR3 bases: TGTGCCAGTAGGAACATGGGGACAGGACGCTACGAGCAGTACTTC. Its protein is CASRNMGTGRYEQYF.

The rearrangement joins TRBV28 to TRBJ1-1; a possible D gene is TRBD1 (6 bases). Germline CDR1 and CDR2: MDHEN and SYDVKM. The germline V and J ends were trimmed by 3 bases and 12 bases, with 17 bases remaining between them. The CDR3 is 13 residues long. The CDR3 sequence: CASSFRTAHESFF. CDR3 DNA: TGTGCCAGCAGTTTCAGGACAGCCCATGAGTCTTTCTTT.